These 20 T cell receptor beta chains were sequenced from one sample in a study of CD8+ T cells in alopecia areata. Extraction of RNA preceded its reverse transcription into cDNA, which served as the sequencing template. Assay used: immunoSEQ multiplex PCR; TCRdb lists only in-frame clones, some missing. The sample carries roughly 200,000 clones, about three fifths recorded once. The sample's treatment: oral pan-JAK inhibitor, 5-10 mg twice daily. The sequencing here drew on CD4+ T cells sorted from blood, taken at week 4, from a patient treated with tofacitinib. The source is a human donor with alopecia areata.

The rearrangement links TRBV30 to TRBJ2-3; no reliable D call. The CDR3 extends over 12 amino acids. Trimming pared 1 base from V and 2 bases from J, leaving 4 bases between. Per the germline V gene, CDR1 is GTSNPN and CDR2 is SVGIG (reference sequence). The CDR3 sequence: CAWSAPTDTQYF. The DNA for the CDR3 is TGTGCCTGGAGTGCCCCCACAGATACGCAGTATTTT.

The chain recombines TRBV5-4 with TRBJ2-1; D perhaps matches TRBD2 (6 bases). Deletions cut 5 bases from V and 0 bases from J, with 9 bases between. Per germline, CDR1 SGHNT and CDR2 YYREEE (reference sequence). This CDR3 has 14 residues. The CDR3: CASSSGNSYNEQFF. In DNA form, the CDR3 reads TGTGCCAGCAGTAGCGGAAACTCCTACAATGAGCAGTTCTTC.

This sequence joins TRBV2 and TRBJ2-5; D is unclear. CDR1 and CDR2 (germline): SNHLY, FYNNEI. The germline V and J ends were trimmed by 7 bases and 5 bases, with 5 bases remaining between them. This CDR3 region has 10 residues. CDR3 coding DNA: TGTGCCAGCACCGGGGAGACCCAGTACTTC. Protein sequence: CASTGETQYF.

The V call is TRBV27, the J call TRBJ1-6; D might be TRBD1 (5 bases). Germline V lookup: CDR1 MNHEY, CDR2 SMNVEV (reference sequence). This CDR3 has 12 residues. V lost 8 bases to trimming and J lost 8 bases, with 10 bases between them. The CDR3 spells CASGDWYSPLHF. The CDR3 DNA reads as TGTGCCAGCGGGGACTGGTATTCACCCCTCCACTTT.

This clone has just a few counts. The chain employs TRBV28 and TRBJ2-3; 15 bases are shared with TRBD2. The CDR3 sequence is 16 residues long. V shed 5 bases and J 6 bases; nucleotides not matched to a gene: 6. The germline gives CDR1 MDHEN, CDR2 SYDVKM. The CDR3 region has the DNA TGTGCCAGCAGTCCGGGGACTAGCGGGGGGATGGATACGCAGTATTTT. Protein sequence: CASSPGTSGGMDTQYF.

The chain couples TRBV18 to TRBJ2-7, with D possibly matching TRBD1 (6 bases). Germline assignment: CDR1 KGHSH and CDR2 LQKENI. This CDR3 has 16 amino acids. Trimming removed 3 bases at V and 2 bases at J, with 17 bases between. Here the CDR3 reads CASSPQPRDTAYEQYF. The DNA of the CDR3 is TGTGCCAGCTCACCGCAACCCCGGGACACAGCCTACGAGCAGTACTTC.

Details on this clone: The same CDR3 also results from other DNA sequences found in this sample. This chain joins TRBV30 and TRBJ1-5; D remains ambiguous. The length of the CDR3 is 14 residues. The V end was cut by 0 bases, the J end by 5 bases, with 11 bases between. The germline V gene has CDR1 GTSNPN and CDR2 SVGIG (reference sequence). The CDR3 protein is CAWSVLGGDQPQHF. The CDR3 nucleotides read TGTGCCTGGAGTGTACTCGGAGGCGATCAGCCCCAGCATTTT.

A few counts support this clone. V is TRBV10-3 and J is TRBJ1-2; D perhaps matches TRBD1 (5 bases). This CDR3 region has 17 residues. The ends were cut back, 4 bases at V and 6 bases at J, with 24 bases in the middle. Germline CDR1 and CDR2: ENHRY and SYGVKD. The CDR3 DNA is TGTGCCATCAGTGCGGGTCAACGGAGGGACCGAACGGATGGCTACACCTTC. This translates into CAISAGQRRDRTDGYTF.

The chain combines TRBV5-4 with TRBJ2-1, with TRBD2 matching over 9 bases. The length of the CDR3 is 15 residues. Germline loops: CDR1 SGHNT, CDR2 YYREEE (reference sequence). J lost 10 bases, V lost 1 base, and 9 bases had no gene match. CDR3 protein: CASSLSASGVGEQFF. In nucleotides, the CDR3 is TGTGCCAGCAGCTTGTCGGCTAGCGGGGTTGGCGAGCAGTTCTTC.

The chain joins TRBV10-3 to TRBJ1-6; D unclear. The V end lost 3 bases, the J end lost 7 bases, and 10 bases lay between the germline ends. The V gene's germline CDR1 is ENHRY and CDR2 SYGVKD. The CDR3 is 14 residues long. In DNA form, the CDR3 reads TGTGCCATCAGTGACAGTCGTCAAAATTCACCCCTCCACTTT. Its protein product is CAISDSRQNSPLHF.

This clone has only a few counts. The V gene is TRBV5-6, the J gene TRBJ1-1; D not resolved. V lost 1 base to trimming and J lost 2 bases, with 12 bases between them. This CDR3 comprises 15 residues. In germline, CDR1 is SGHDT, CDR2 YYEEEE. CDR3 coding DNA: TGTGCCAGCAGCTTGTCTACCAGGCCTAACACTGAAGCTTTCTTT. Encoded protein: CASSLSTRPNTEAFF. Full variable domain (remainder filled in from reference TRBV5-6 and TRBJ1-1): DAGVTQSPTHLIKTRGQQVTLRCSPKSGHDTVSWYQQALGQGPQFIFQYYEEEERQRGNFPDRFSGHQFPNYSSELNVNALLLGDSALYLCASSLSTRPNTEAFFGQGTRLTVV.

The chain links TRBV2 to TRBJ1-2; 10 positions match TRBD1. The CDR3 covers 14 residues. Germline-derived CDR1 and CDR2 are SNHLY and FYNNEI. Trimming cost V 6 bases and J 2 bases; bases outside gene matches: 3. CDR3 nucleotide sequence: TGTGCCAGCAGCCAGGACAGGGGGAACTATGGCTACACCTTC. It translates to CASSQDRGNYGYTF. Together with reference TRBV2 and TRBJ1-2, the CDR3 gives the full variable domain: EPEVTQTPSHQVTQMGQEVILRCVPISNHLYFYWYRQILGQKVEFLVSFYNNEISEKSEIFDDQFSVERPDGSNFTLKIRSTKLEDSAMYFCASSQDRGNYGYTFGSGTRLTVV.

The chain uses TRBV5-6 and TRBJ1-2; 7 bases align to TRBD1. There are 13 residues in the CDR3. CDR1 and CDR2 (germline): SGHDT, YYEEEE. Unmatched junction bases numbered 5, after V lost 7 bases and J lost 2 bases. The CDR3 region is CASGGQPNYGYTF. The CDR3 nucleotides read TGTGCCAGCGGGGGACAGCCAAACTATGGCTACACCTTC.

This clone was counted only a few times. Other DNA sequences of this sample code for an identical CDR3. V gene TRBV5-6 combines with J gene TRBJ2-6; D is unresolved. V lost 2 bases and J lost 0, with 0 bases in between. Germline CDR1 reads SGHDT; CDR2 reads YYEEEE. This CDR3 region has 13 residues. CDR3 nucleotide sequence: TGTGCCAGCAGCTTCTCTGGGGCCAACGTCCTGACTTTC. As protein: CASSFSGANVLTF.

This clone has at least ten counts. This chain joins TRBV11-1 and TRBJ2-7; the D is unclear. Trimming removed 2 bases from V and 1 base from J, with 9 bases in between. This CDR3 has 14 amino acids. Germline V gene lookup returns CDR1 SGHAT and CDR2 FQDESV (reference sequence). CDR3 region: CASSLRLGSYEQYF. DNA of the CDR3: TGTGCCAGCAGCTTAAGACTGGGATCCTACGAGCAGTACTTC.

The chain is built from TRBV13 and TRBJ2-5, with TRBD2 matching 7 bases. There are 13 residues in the CDR3. The germline V gene encodes CDR1 PRHDT and CDR2 FYEKMQ (reference sequence). Unmatched junction bases numbered 7, after V lost 8 bases and J lost 4 bases. The DNA of the CDR3 is TGTGCCAGCTCAAGCGGGGCGAGAGAGACCCAGTACTTC. Amino acids: CASSSGARETQYF.

This chain uses TRBV11-2 with TRBJ2-7; 12 positions agree with TRBD2. V trimming: 3 bases; J trimming: 2 bases; junction bases outside the gene matches: 11. This CDR3 comprises 18 residues. The germline gives CDR1 SGHAT, CDR2 FQNNGV. CDR3 residues: CASSFRLAGELIAYEQYF. CDR3 DNA: TGTGCCAGCAGCTTCCGACTAGCGGGGGAACTGATCGCCTACGAGCAGTACTTC.

CDR3 bases: TGTGCCAGCGCACCCCAGGGGTCGCTTAGCTATGGCTACACCTTC. The encoded protein is CASAPQGSLSYGYTF. The V call is TRBV28, the J call TRBJ1-2; weak D call: TRBD1 (6 bases). This CDR3 spans 15 amino acids. V was clipped by 8 bases and J by 4 bases, with 20 bases between them. Germline CDR1 MDHEN, CDR2 SYDVKM.

The sample holds a few counts of this clone. The chain couples TRBV4-1 to TRBJ1-2, with 10 nucleotides matching TRBD1. CDR1 MGHRA and CDR2 YSYEKL come from the germline V gene. Losses at the gene ends were 0 bases for V and 2 bases for J; bases not matched to a gene: 3. This CDR3 spans 16 amino acids. CDR3: CASSQDGQGGNYGYTF. In DNA form, the CDR3 reads TGCGCCAGCAGCCAAGACGGACAGGGGGGGAACTATGGCTACACCTTC.

J is TRBJ2-7 and V is TRBV7-8; no clear D gene. CDR1 and CDR2 (germline): SGHVS, FQNEAQ. V lost 1 base and J lost 3, with 10 bases in between. This CDR3 is 14 amino acids long. The CDR3 DNA reads TGTGCCAGCAGCTTAGATACAGCCCTCTACGAGCAGTACTTC. Translation gives CASSLDTALYEQYF.